Listed here is a single T cell receptor (beta chain). Antigen specificity is unknown. These data belong to a study of metastatic and nonmetastatic thyroid tumors. Study background: Comparative analysis of repertoires was undertaken across blood and tumor or nodule tissue obtained from malignant and benign thyroid patients. Study observations and caveats: Benign nodules were reported to have significantly lower TCR beta diversity than malignant thyroid tumors, in blood and tumor.

This CDR3 contains 13 residues. Per the germline V gene, CDR1 is LGHDT and CDR2 is YNNKEL (reference sequence). Trimming removed 7 bases at V and 7 bases at J, with 16 bases between. No treatment of any kind had been given to any patient before thyroid surgery. As handled by the study authors: The study took CDR3 differences across clinicopathological groups and made a distant-metastasis classifier for papillary thyroid cancer from them. Via MiXCR, TCRdb re-called the PCR reads. What appears here as the V and J calls and clone size reflects TCRdb's work, not the paper's. The table includes approximately 15,000 clones, roughly a third detected once.

The TCR originated in a male donor with papillary thyroid cancer or a benign thyroid nodule (not recorded which). Some clones in this sample may be carry-over from other donors' samples. Material for sequencing was tumor tissue. The chain is built from TRBV3-1 and TRBJ1-1; no clear D gene. The CDR3 reads CASTSWGHYEAFF. CDR3 coding DNA: TGTGCCAGCACGTCCTGGGGTCATTATGAAGCTTTCTTT. Variable domain in full (rest from reference TRBV3-1 and TRBJ1-1): DTAVSQTPKYLVTQMGNDKSIKCEQNLGHDTMYWYKQDSKKFLKIMFSYNNKELIINETVPNRFSPKSPDKAHLNLHINSLELGDSAVYFCASTSWGHYEAFFGQGTRLTVV.